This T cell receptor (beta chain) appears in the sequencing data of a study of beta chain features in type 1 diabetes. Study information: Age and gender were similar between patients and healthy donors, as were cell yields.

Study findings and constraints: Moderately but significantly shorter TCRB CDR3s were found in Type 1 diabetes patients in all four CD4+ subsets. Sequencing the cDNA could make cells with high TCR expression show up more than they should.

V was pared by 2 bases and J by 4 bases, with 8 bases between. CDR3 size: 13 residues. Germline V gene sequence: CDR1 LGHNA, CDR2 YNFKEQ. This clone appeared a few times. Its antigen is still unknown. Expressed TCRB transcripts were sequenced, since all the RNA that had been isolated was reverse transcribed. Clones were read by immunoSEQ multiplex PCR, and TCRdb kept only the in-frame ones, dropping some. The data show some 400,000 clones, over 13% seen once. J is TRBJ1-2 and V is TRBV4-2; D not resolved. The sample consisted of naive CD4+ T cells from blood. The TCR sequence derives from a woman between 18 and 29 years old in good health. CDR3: CASSQTMVYGYTF. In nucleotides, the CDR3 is TGTGCCAGCAGCCAAACTATGGTCTATGGCTACACCTTC.